The 9 T cell receptor beta chains listed next were all sequenced from one sample in a study of T-cell memory formation after mild COVID-19 (dated by TCRdb to the early 2020s). The library relied on 5' RACE. Data came from an Illumina NovaSeq 6000. TCRdb reanalyzed the raw reads on its own, using fastp at Q25 for trimming and MiXCR for clone calling, and kept in-frame beta chains. One record per CDR3 amino acid sequence lists the most common genes and DNA. This sample holds hundreds of thousands of distinct CDR3 sequences; less than 25% were observed only once. About 8.7% of the sample is taken by the ten largest. The sequencing sample was made of PBMCs or a T cell subset sorted from them (not recorded which). The receptor set was obtained from an adult woman who had mild COVID-19 (a few samples of this study predate the infection). The sample titles of this study are shuffled in the database, so cell type and time point are left out; the donor was told from shared clones.

The V call is TRBV5-1, the J call TRBJ2-5, with D perhaps matching TRBD1 (7 bases). The germline gives CDR1 SGHRS, CDR2 YFSETQ. This CDR3 has 14 amino acids. The V gene lost 9 bases and the J gene lost 3 bases, with 18 bases spanning the gap. CDR3 bases: TGCGCCACCTCAGGGGGGCAGGGAAAAGAGACCCAGTACTTC. It translates to CATSGGQGKETQYF.

This clonotype was observed a handful of times. The chain uses TRBV12-3 or TRBV12-4 and TRBJ2-2; D remains unclear. Trimming removed 6 bases at V and 4 bases at J, with 9 bases between. The CDR3 loop spans 13 amino acids. The CDR3 region has the DNA TGTGCCAGCAGCCCGTTCACCACCGGGGAGCTGTTTTTT. Residues: CASSPFTTGELFF.

This sequence joins TRBV15 and TRBJ2-3; TRBD1 aligns across 9 bases. The J segment lost 5 bases and the V segment lost 1 base, leaving 7 bases of the junction unmatched. Germline V gene sequence: CDR1 LNHNV, CDR2 YYDKDF (reference sequence). CDR3 size: 16 residues. The CDR3 reads CATSRGTGAEGDTQYF. The CDR3 DNA sequence: TGTGCCACCAGCAGAGGGACAGGGGCCGAGGGAGATACGCAGTATTTT.

This clonotype was seen at least ten times. J is TRBJ1-2 and V is TRBV3-1; D is undetermined. The V end was cut by 1 base, the J end by 1 base, with 7 bases between. There are 14 residues in the CDR3. Germline V CDR1 and CDR2: LGHDT, YNNKEL (reference sequence). The CDR3 spells CASSQGDYNYGYTF. The DNA for the CDR3 is TGTGCCAGCAGCCAAGGGGATTATAACTATGGCTACACCTTC.

The chain combines TRBV6-6 with TRBJ1-2, with TRBD1 identical over 7 bases. Looked up from germline, CDR1 is MNHNY and CDR2 is SVGAGI (reference sequence). CDR3 length equals 13 residues. Trimming at V came to 6 bases and at J to 7 bases, leaving 8 bases not matched to a gene. The CDR3 nucleotides read TGTGCCAGCAGGAGGGACAGCCAAAGTGGCTACACCTTC. Residues: CASRRDSQSGYTF.

In this sample, this clonotype turned up a few times. This chain links TRBV7-9 with TRBJ1-2; TRBD1 aligns across 8 bases. This CDR3 region has 16 residues. The V gene's germline CDR1 is SEHNR and CDR2 FQNEAQ (reference sequence). With 3 bases clipped from V and 4 bases from J, the junction kept 10 bases outside the gene matches. CDR3 sequence: CASSFAGGESSYGYTF. The CDR3 bases are TGTGCCAGCAGCTTCGCAGGGGGCGAGTCGAGCTATGGCTACACCTTC.

The V call is TRBV5-1, the J call TRBJ2-3; 9 nucleotides align to TRBD1. The germline V gene has CDR1 SGHRS and CDR2 YFSETQ. The V segment lost 4 bases and the J segment 4 bases; nucleotides outside the gene matches: 10. This CDR3 is built from 16 residues. The CDR3 reads CASSGGTGSFPDTQYF. DNA of the CDR3: TGCGCCAGCAGCGGCGGGACAGGGAGTTTTCCAGATACGCAGTATTTT.

The CDR3 sequence: CASSEVRGMLNYGYTF. CDR3 nucleotides: TGTGCCAGCAGTGAAGTGAGGGGGATGCTAAACTATGGCTACACCTTC. The V gene is TRBV2, the J gene TRBJ1-2; the D gene is possibly TRBD1 (6 bases). Trimming stripped 1 base from V and 2 bases from J, with 14 bases between. This CDR3 contains 16 residues. CDR1 and CDR2 from the germline V gene are SNHLY and FYNNEI.

The chain employs TRBV6-6 and TRBJ1-4; D gene unclear. Germline CDR1 reads MNHNY; CDR2 reads SVGAGI (reference sequence). This CDR3 region has 12 residues. The V gene lost 4 bases and the J gene lost 7 bases, with 7 bases spanning the gap. The CDR3 loop reads CASSFKAEKLFF. The CDR3 nucleotides read TGTGCCAGCAGTTTTAAGGCTGAAAAACTGTTTTTT.